This T cell receptor (beta chain) was documented in a study of Tregs in tolerant kidney transplant recipients. The V and J ends lost 0 bases and 7 bases respectively, with 7 bases between them. Germline CDR1 is SGHVS and CDR2 is FNYEAQ. The CDR3 has 13 amino acids. In regard to this clone: Its antigen is not identified.

Study findings and constraints: Findings come from small patient numbers and require larger validation.

CD4+CD25+CD127- Tregs, CD4+CD25- non-Tregs, CD4 and CD8 cells were sorted. TCRdb keeps only in-frame clones here, not all; method: immunoSEQ multiplex PCR. The sample carries about 240,000 clones, 65% to 85% recorded once. The chain links TRBV7-6 to TRBJ2-1, with D perhaps given as TRBD1 or TRBD2 (5 bases each). The receptor was derived from a human donor in good health. Sequenced material: CD4+ T cells from blood. This CDR3 reads CASSLAGVNEQFF. The CDR3, as DNA: TGTGCCAGCAGCTTAGCGGGGGTTAATGAGCAGTTCTTC.